A single sample gave rise to the 22 T cell receptor beta chains below, sequenced in a study of T-cell memory formation after mild COVID-19. TCRdb reprocessed the 5' RACE reads with MiXCR, giving one entry per CDR3 protein. The table records some 120,000 distinct CDR3 sequences, about a sixth of them present only once. The specimen sequenced was PBMCs or a T cell subset sorted from them (not recorded which). These receptors were taken from a man younger than 35 who had mild COVID-19 (a few samples of this study predate the infection). Cell type and time point are not known.

The chain recombines TRBV7-7 with TRBJ2-6, with 11 bases identical to TRBD2. The ends lost 0 bases at V and 4 bases at J; junction bases unmatched: 8. The CDR3 length is 19 residues. CDR1 is SSHAT and CDR2 is FNYEAQ in the germline V gene (reference sequence). CDR3 residues: CASSLAPLAGVLGANVLTF. CDR3 bases: TGTGCCAGCAGCTTAGCTCCACTAGCGGGGGTGCTCGGGGCCAACGTCCTGACTTTC.

This sequence joins TRBV28 and TRBJ2-7; TRBD1 matches at 9 bases. The CDR3 is made up of 14 amino acids. Germline V gene data show CDR1 as MDHEN and CDR2 as SYDVKM. V was pared by 7 bases and J by 5 bases, with 9 bases of the junction left unmatched. The CDR3 loop reads CASTPGQGTHEQYV. In DNA, the CDR3 is TGTGCCAGCACCCCGGGACAGGGAACCCACGAGCAGTACGTC.

This clonotype was seen only a few times. The rearrangement uses TRBV6-5 and TRBJ2-3; tentative D call: TRBD1 (5 bases). The V end was cut by 5 bases, the J end by 2 bases, with 11 bases between. The CDR3 extends over 14 amino acids. Germline V gene lookup returns CDR1 MNHEY and CDR2 SVGAGI. The CDR3 DNA sequence: TGTGCCAGCAGTCCGACAGCCACCACAGATACGCAGTATTTT. This encodes CASSPTATTDTQYF.

The chain carries TRBV7-8 and TRBJ2-2; 8 bases are a match to TRBD2. The CDR3 contains 17 residues. Losses at the gene ends were 5 bases for V and 7 bases for J; bases not matched to a gene: 15. Germline CDR1 is SGHVS and CDR2 is FQNEAQ. The CDR3 is CASSLLGTGGPSGELFF. The CDR3, as DNA: TGTGCCAGCAGCCTCTTGGGCACGGGGGGGCCCAGCGGGGAGCTGTTTTTT.

The chain combines TRBV27 with TRBJ2-7; 9 bases align to TRBD1. The CDR3 length is 14 residues. The trim removed 8 bases at V and 3 bases at J, leaving 8 bases unmatched. Germline V gene data show CDR1 as MNHEY and CDR2 as SMNVEV (reference sequence). CDR3 in amino acids: CASGRDRVFYEQYF. CDR3 coding DNA: TGTGCCAGCGGACGGGACAGGGTCTTCTACGAGCAGTACTTC.

This clonotype was found a few times. The genes are TRBV5-1 and TRBJ2-3; D may be TRBD2 (5 bases). The CDR3 contains 16 residues. Germline-derived CDR1 and CDR2 are SGHRS and YFSETQ. Trimming stripped 0 bases from V and 7 bases from J, with 18 bases between. DNA for the CDR3: TGCGCCAGCAGCTTGGGGAGCCGGGGTCCCGGGCATACGCAGTATTTT. Residues: CASSLGSRGPGHTQYF. The full variable domain, its missing parts supplied by reference TRBV5-1 and TRBJ2-3, is KAGVTQTPRYLIKTRGQQVTLSCSPISGHRSVSWYQQTPGQGLQFLFEYFSETQRNKGNFPGRFSGRQFSNSRSEMNVSTLELGDSALYLCASSLGSRGPGHTQYFGPGTRLTVL.

This rearrangement joins TRBV2 to TRBJ1-5; TRBD1 agrees at 10 bases. From germline, CDR1 is SNHLY and CDR2 FYNNEI. V lost 2 bases, J lost 7 bases, and 8 bases stayed unmatched. CDR3 length equals 16 residues. The CDR3 DNA reads as TGTGCCAGCAGTGAAAACGGGGGGACAGGGGCCCAGCCCCAGCATTTT. Residues: CASSENGGTGAQPQHF.

The chain combines TRBV6-5 with TRBJ1-6, with D perhaps TRBD1 (5 bases). V lost 5 bases, J lost 1 base, and 12 bases lay in between. Germline-derived CDR1 and CDR2 are MNHEY and SVGAGI. The CDR3 loop spans 16 amino acids. CDR3 nucleotide sequence: TGTGCCAGCAGTCCCCTGGGGGGGTCCTATAATTCACCCCTCCACTTT. It is translated as CASSPLGGSYNSPLHF.

This clonotype was seen a few times. This chain connects TRBV7-2 to TRBJ1-1, with D possibly being TRBD1 (5 bases). The length of the CDR3 is 15 residues. V lost 0 bases and J lost 1, with 9 bases in between. CDR1 and CDR2 from the germline V gene are SGHTA and FQGNSA. This CDR3 is CASSLAGTANTEAFF. The CDR3 DNA reads as TGTGCCAGCAGCTTAGCCGGGACGGCGAACACTGAAGCTTTCTTT. The full variable domain, rest sourced from reference TRBV7-2 and TRBJ1-1, is GAGVSQSPSNKVTEKGKDVELRCDPISGHTALYWYRQSLGQGLEFLIYFQGNSAPDKSGLPSDRFSAERTGGSVSTLTIQRTQQEDSAVYLCASSLAGTANTEAFFGQGTRLTVV.

This clonotype has a handful of counts. The rearrangement links TRBV6-6 to TRBJ2-1, with D possibly being TRBD1 or TRBD2 (7 bases each). The CDR3 is made up of 14 amino acids. Trimming took off 4 bases at V and 5 bases at J, with 12 bases between the two ends. Germline V gene data show CDR1 as MNHNY and CDR2 as SVGAGI (reference sequence). The chain's CDR3 is CASSSGGGHNEQFF. CDR3 nucleotide sequence: TGTGCCAGCAGTTCAGGGGGGGGACACAATGAGCAGTTCTTC.

The J gene is TRBJ2-5, the V gene TRBV5-1, with 7 positions matching TRBD1. J was trimmed by 4 bases and V by 4 bases; bases with no gene match: 10. CDR3 size: 15 residues. In germline, CDR1 is SGHRS, CDR2 YFSETQ. CDR3: CASSASGQVGETQYF. CDR3 DNA sequence: TGCGCCAGCAGCGCCTCTGGACAGGTGGGAGAGACCCAGTACTTC.

The chain carries TRBV20-1 and TRBJ2-7; 7 bases align to TRBD1. V lost 1 base, J lost 6 bases, and 6 bases stayed unmatched. CDR3 length equals 13 residues. Looked up from germline, CDR1 is DFQATT and CDR2 is SNEGSKA (reference sequence). The CDR3 coding sequence is TGCAGTGCTAGAGGACAGGGCCCCGGCGAGCAGTACTTC. Translation: CSARGQGPGEQYF.

This clonotype has more than one count but fewer than ten. CDR3: CSARRLAGTYNEQFF. DNA for the CDR3: TGCAGTGCTAGGCGGCTAGCTGGCACCTACAATGAGCAGTTCTTC. The chain has TRBV20-1 and TRBJ2-1; D may be TRBD2 (5 bases). The V gene's germline CDR1 is DFQATT and CDR2 SNEGSKA (reference sequence). The CDR3 contains 15 residues. V gave up 3 bases and J gave up 2 bases, with 14 bases separating them.

This clonotype came up many times. The rearrangement links TRBV9 to TRBJ2-4, with D unclear. From germline, CDR1 is SGDLS and CDR2 YYNGEE. This CDR3 is 15 amino acids long. Trimming cost V 0 bases and J 6 bases, with 13 bases left between them. In nucleotides, the CDR3 is TGTGCCAGCAGCGTAGCTTATGAGAGAGGAAACATTCAGTACTTC. It translates to CASSVAYERGNIQYF.

V gene TRBV7-8 combines with J gene TRBJ2-1; TRBD2 matches at 12 bases. The CDR3 sequence is 15 residues long. Germline loops: CDR1 SGHVS, CDR2 FQNEAQ. Trimming cost V 5 bases and J 7 bases; bases outside gene matches: 6. CDR3 amino acids: CASSHRTSGVNEQFF. CDR3 sequence (DNA): TGTGCCAGCAGCCATCGGACTAGCGGGGTTAATGAGCAGTTCTTC.

The J gene is TRBJ1-1, the V gene TRBV7-9, with D tentatively TRBD1 (6 bases). The CDR3 is 13 residues long. Trimming stripped 8 bases from V and 3 bases from J, with 13 bases between. Germline V gene sequence: CDR1 SEHNR, CDR2 FQNEAQ (reference sequence). The chain's CDR3 is CASLTTGDTEAFF. As DNA, the CDR3 is TGTGCCAGCCTTACGACAGGTGACACTGAAGCTTTCTTT. Supplemented by reference TRBV7-9 and TRBJ1-1, the full variable domain reads DTGVSQNPRHKITKRGQNVTFRCDPISEHNRLYWYRQTLGQGPEFLTYFQNEAQLEKSRLLSDRFSAERPKGSFSTLEIQRTEQGDSAMYLCASLTTGDTEAFFGQGTRLTVV.

The chain couples TRBV7-2 to TRBJ2-1; the match to TRBD2 covers 9 bases. This CDR3 spans 15 amino acids. Germline CDR1 and CDR2: SGHTA and FQGNSA. The V segment lost 5 bases and the J segment 9 bases; nucleotides outside the gene matches: 11. CDR3 DNA sequence: TGTGCCAGCAGCCCCGGGACTAGCCGGTGGGGTGAGCAGTTCTTC. Encoded protein: CASSPGTSRWGEQFF.

CDR3 sequence: CASSQYTEAFF. The CDR3, as DNA: TGTGCCAGCAGCCAGTACACTGAAGCTTTCTTT. The chain uses TRBV6-2 or TRBV6-3 and TRBJ1-1; D gene ambiguous. The germline CDR1 and CDR2 sequences are MNHEY and SVGEGT. The ends were cut back, 6 bases at V and 3 bases at J, with 5 bases in the middle. The CDR3 has 11 amino acids.

J is TRBJ1-4 and V is TRBV7-8; unclear D gene. The CDR3 has 15 residues. Germline V gene lookup returns CDR1 SGHVS and CDR2 FQNEAQ. The V end lost 1 base, the J end lost 3 bases, and 9 bases lay between the germline ends. The CDR3 DNA follows: TGTGCCAGCAGCTTAGGGTGGCAGCCTAATGAAAAACTGTTTTTT. It translates to CASSLGWQPNEKLFF. Complete variable domain (other parts from reference TRBV7-8 and TRBJ1-4): GAGVSQSPRYKVAKRGQDVALRCDPISGHVSLFWYQQALGQGPEFLTYFQNEAQLDKSGLPSDRFFAERPEGSVSTLKIQRTQQEDSAVYLCASSLGWQPNEKLFFGSGTQLSVL.

V gene TRBV18 combines with J gene TRBJ2-3; unclear D gene. Germline lookup yields CDR1 KGHSH and CDR2 LQKENI. Trimming pared 1 base from V and 0 bases from J, leaving 11 bases between. The CDR3 consists of 16 residues. CDR3 loop: CASSPQNYRSTDTQYF. The CDR3 nucleotides are TGTGCCAGCTCACCACAAAACTACAGAAGCACAGATACGCAGTATTTT.

The chain joins TRBV20-1 to TRBJ2-3; 13 bases match TRBD2. The V segment lost 5 bases and the J segment 6 bases; nucleotides outside the gene matches: 8. Germline CDR1 reads DFQATT; CDR2 reads SNEGSKA (reference sequence). The CDR3 length is 15 residues. This CDR3 is CSARKTSGGFDTQYF. The CDR3 region has the DNA TGCAGTGCTCGCAAGACTAGCGGGGGGTTCGATACGCAGTATTTT.

This clonotype was seen only a few times. The J gene is TRBJ2-3, the V gene TRBV5-1, with unresolved D. Trimming stripped 2 bases from V and 0 bases from J, with 10 bases between. CDR3 size: 15 residues. CDR1 SGHRS and CDR2 YFSETQ come from the germline V gene. This CDR3 is CASSFLTGSTDTQYF. CDR3 DNA sequence: TGCGCCAGCAGCTTTCTGACGGGCAGCACAGATACGCAGTATTTT.